This TCR beta chain was recovered during a study of cytomegalovirus exposure and HLA in healthy donors. The junction had 10 bases not matched to a gene; V was cut back by 4 bases and J by 6 bases. The germline V gene encodes CDR1 SGDLS and CDR2 YYNGEE. The CDR3 runs to 15 residues. With respect to this clone: What it recognizes is unknown.

The PCR used 60 Vbeta and 13 Jbeta primers. This table comes from immunoSEQ multiplex PCR, and its TCRdb copy is limited to in-frame clones, with some not included. There are around 220,000 clones in the sample; roughly 84% occur only once, and around 1.5% lies in the top ten. Study-level points and caveats: Specific recognition of CMV antigens was confirmed in vitro for a few chains (all CMV-associated). Reportedly, TCR beta sequences accurately predicted HLA-A and HLA-B alleles in most subjects. Overall, about 160 TCR beta chains were annotated as cytomegalovirus-associated.

The chain uses TRBV9 and TRBJ1-5; 7 nucleotides match TRBD1. This clonotype was obtained from a girl between 5 and 17 years old in good health and CMV-seronegative. The specimen sequenced was PBMCs. CDR3 coding DNA: TGTGCCAGCAGCACAGGGACAGCTCCAGGTCAGCCCCAGCATTTT. Amino acids: CASSTGTAPGQPQHF.